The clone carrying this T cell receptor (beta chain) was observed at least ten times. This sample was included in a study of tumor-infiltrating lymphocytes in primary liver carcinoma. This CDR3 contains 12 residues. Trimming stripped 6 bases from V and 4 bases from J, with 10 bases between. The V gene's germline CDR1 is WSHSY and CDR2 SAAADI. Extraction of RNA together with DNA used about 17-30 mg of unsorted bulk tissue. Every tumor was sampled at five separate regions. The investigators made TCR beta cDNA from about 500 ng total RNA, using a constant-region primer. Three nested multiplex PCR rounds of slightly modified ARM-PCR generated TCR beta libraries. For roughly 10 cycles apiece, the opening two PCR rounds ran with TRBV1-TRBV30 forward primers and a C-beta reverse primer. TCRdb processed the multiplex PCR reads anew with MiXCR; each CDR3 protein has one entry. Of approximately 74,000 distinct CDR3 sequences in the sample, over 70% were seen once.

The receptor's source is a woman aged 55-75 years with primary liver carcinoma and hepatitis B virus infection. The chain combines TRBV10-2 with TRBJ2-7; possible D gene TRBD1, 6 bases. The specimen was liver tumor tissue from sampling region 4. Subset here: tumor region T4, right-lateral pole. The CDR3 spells CASRGATYEQYF. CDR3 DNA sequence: TGCGCCAGCAGGGGGGCGACATACGAGCAGTACTTC.